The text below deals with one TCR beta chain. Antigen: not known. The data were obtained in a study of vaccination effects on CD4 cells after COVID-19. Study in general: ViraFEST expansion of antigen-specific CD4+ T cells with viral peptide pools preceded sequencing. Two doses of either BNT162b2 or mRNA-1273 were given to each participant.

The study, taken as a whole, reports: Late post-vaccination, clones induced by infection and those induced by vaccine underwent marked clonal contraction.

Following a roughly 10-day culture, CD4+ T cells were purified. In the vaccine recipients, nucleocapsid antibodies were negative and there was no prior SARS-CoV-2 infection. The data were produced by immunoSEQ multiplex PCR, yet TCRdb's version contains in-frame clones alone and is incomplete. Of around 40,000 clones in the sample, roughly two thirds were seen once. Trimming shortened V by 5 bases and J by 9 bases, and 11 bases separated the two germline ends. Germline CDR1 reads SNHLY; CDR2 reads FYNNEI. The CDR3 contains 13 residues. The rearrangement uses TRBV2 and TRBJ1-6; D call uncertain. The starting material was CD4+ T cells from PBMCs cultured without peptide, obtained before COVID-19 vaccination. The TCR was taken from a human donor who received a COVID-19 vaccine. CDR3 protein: CASSLDFGSPLHF. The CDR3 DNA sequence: TGTGCCAGCAGTCTGGATTTCGGTTCACCCCTCCACTTT.